The 26 T cell receptor beta chains presented below share a single source sample, sequenced in a study of vaccination effects on CD4 cells after COVID-19. No antigens are known for them. Produced via immunoSEQ multiplex PCR; TCRdb's table is partial and in-frame only. The sample yields 26,000 or so clones, around three quarters seen once. After expansion with viral peptide pools in the ViraFEST assay, antigen-specific CD4+ T cells were sequenced. Culturing for nine to ten days preceded CD4+ T cell isolation. None of these healthy vaccinees had been infected with SARS-CoV-2 before vaccination. The sequencing here drew on CD4+ T cells from PBMCs cultured with SARS-CoV-2 spike peptides, taken before COVID-19 vaccination. These receptor sequences come from a human donor who received a COVID-19 vaccine.

The genes are TRBV2 and TRBJ1-2, with D perhaps matching TRBD1 (5 bases). Trimming cost V 3 bases and J 5 bases, with 13 bases left between them. The CDR3 is 14 residues long. Germline CDR1 is SNHLY and CDR2 is FYNNEI. CDR3 protein: CASSDQGMGYGYTF. CDR3 nucleotides: TGTGCCAGCAGTGACCAGGGTATGGGGTATGGCTACACCTTC.

This clone showed up just a few times. The V call is TRBV5-4, the J call TRBJ1-6; D call uncertain. V shed 4 bases and J shed 0 bases, with 14 bases lying between them. Germline V CDR1 and CDR2: SGHNT, YYREEE (reference sequence). CDR3 length: 17 residues. The CDR3 sequence is CASSRLGGSSYNSPLHF. The CDR3 DNA reads as TGTGCCAGCAGCCGCCTAGGAGGTAGCTCCTATAATTCACCCCTCCACTTT.

This clone was recorded a few times. The genes are TRBV3-1 (or the pseudogene TRBV3-2) and TRBJ1-2; maybe TRBD1 (5 bases). CDR3 length: 16 residues. The germline gives CDR1 LGHDT, CDR2 YNNKEL (reference sequence). V was trimmed by 1 base and J by 0 bases, leaving 12 bases between them. The CDR3 loop reads CASSQVGTPTNYGYTF. The CDR3 coding sequence is TGTGCCAGCAGCCAAGTCGGGACTCCGACTAACTATGGCTACACCTTC.

The gene calls are TRBV5-1 and TRBJ2-1, with 8 bases identical to TRBD2. Germline CDR1 reads SGHRS; CDR2 reads YFSETQ. The V gene end was trimmed by 1 base and the J gene end by 2 bases; junction bases not matched to a gene: 5. This CDR3 is built from 16 residues. The CDR3: CASSLWSGGTYNEQFF. The CDR3 nucleotides are TGCGCCAGCAGCTTGTGGTCGGGAGGGACCTACAATGAGCAGTTCTTC.

The chain recombines TRBV2 with TRBJ1-1; D is perhaps TRBD1 (6 bases). The germline CDR1 and CDR2 sequences are SNHLY and FYNNEI. V dropped 1 base and J dropped 1 base, with 13 bases sitting between them. The CDR3 runs to 16 residues. CDR3 protein: CASSEGWDIPNTEAFF. The CDR3 nucleotides are TGTGCCAGCAGTGAAGGCTGGGACATTCCGAACACTGAAGCTTTCTTT.

This chain links TRBV6-1 with TRBJ2-3; perhaps TRBD1 as D (6 bases). The CDR3 is 17 residues long. Trimming left V 4 bases short and J 6 bases short, with 23 bases between. Germline V CDR1 and CDR2: MNHNS, SASEGT. CDR3 sequence: CASSANRVNQGSDTQYF. The CDR3 DNA is TGTGCCAGCAGTGCAAACAGGGTAAATCAAGGTTCCGATACGCAGTATTTT.

This clone was detected only a few times. This chain connects TRBV10-1 to TRBJ2-7; D gene uncertain. With 0 bases removed from V and 3 bases from J, the gap between germline ends came to 15 bases. Per the germline V gene, CDR1 is WNHNN and CDR2 is SYGVQD (reference sequence). The CDR3 extends over 16 amino acids. Here the CDR3 reads CASSESNANQFYEQYF. CDR3 in DNA: TGCGCCAGCAGTGAGTCGAATGCTAACCAGTTCTACGAGCAGTACTTC.

V and J are TRBV7-9 and TRBJ2-5; D remains ambiguous. The CDR3 runs to 15 residues. The V gene lost 0 bases and the J gene lost 1 base, with 9 bases spanning the gap. The germline V gene encodes CDR1 SEHNR and CDR2 FQNEAQ (reference sequence). Written as DNA, the CDR3 is TGTGCCAGCAGCTTAGCTAGTGGCACCCAAGAGACCCAGTACTTC. Translation gives CASSLASGTQETQYF.

The V call is TRBV2, the J call TRBJ1-1; D unclear. In germline, CDR1 is SNHLY, CDR2 FYNNEI. The CDR3 covers 13 residues. The V end lost 0 bases, the J end lost 10 bases, and 12 bases lay between the germline ends. The CDR3 DNA is TGTGCCAGCAGTGAAGCCACCCGGGAGGGAGCTTTCTTT. It is translated as CASSEATREGAFF.

The CDR3 nucleotides are TGTGCCAGCAGCCCCGGGGGGGTGCACGGCTACACCTTC. Its protein is CASSPGGVHGYTF. The chain carries TRBV6-5 and TRBJ1-2; a possible D gene is TRBD1 (5 bases). Germline values: CDR1 MNHEY, CDR2 SVGAGI. Trimming left V 6 bases short and J 8 bases short, with 16 bases between. The CDR3 is made up of 13 amino acids.

This clone has a single count. This chain connects TRBV18 to TRBJ1-1; 7 bases align to TRBD1. The germline gives CDR1 KGHSH, CDR2 LQKENI. This CDR3 is 14 amino acids long. Trimming took 3 bases from V and 7 from J; bases not matched to a gene: 8. CDR3 nucleotide sequence: TGTGCCAGCTCACCCCAGGGGGGAGCGGATGAAGCTTTCTTT. This gives the protein CASSPQGGADEAFF. The full variable domain, rest sourced from reference TRBV18 and TRBJ1-1, is NAGVMQNPRHLVRRRGQEARLRCSPMKGHSHVYWYRQLPEEGLKFMVYLQKENIIDESGMPKERFSAEFPKEGPSILRIQQVVRGDSAAYFCASSPQGGADEAFFGQGTRLTVV.

The chain carries TRBV18 and TRBJ2-7, with no clear D. CDR1 is KGHSH, CDR2 LQKENI, per germline. Deletions cut 2 bases from V and 8 bases from J, with 13 bases between. This CDR3 comprises 13 residues. The CDR3 bases are TGTGCCAGCTCACCAGGAAGGCAGGATCAGCAGTACTTC. This sequence encodes CASSPGRQDQQYF.

The chain employs TRBV6-1 and TRBJ2-4, with a weak D call TRBD2 (5 bases). The CDR3 extends over 13 amino acids. Germline CDR1 is MNHNS and CDR2 is SASEGT. Deletions cut 2 bases from V and 6 bases from J, with 8 bases between. CDR3 sequence: CASSEMGVNIQYF. The CDR3 DNA follows: TGTGCCAGCAGTGAAATGGGAGTAAACATTCAGTACTTC.

The rearrangement links TRBV18 to TRBJ2-1, with 11 bases identical to TRBD2. Looked up from germline, CDR1 is KGHSH and CDR2 is LQKENI. Germline trimming cut 5 bases from V and 4 bases from J; bases unmatched to any gene: 4. There are 15 residues in the CDR3. Here the CDR3 DNA reads TGTGCCAGCTCATCCGGGACTAGCGGATACAATGAGCAGTTCTTC. Its translation: CASSSGTSGYNEQFF.

The rearrangement joins TRBV5-4 to TRBJ1-6, with D unclear. Between the trimmed V and J ends, which lost 0 bases and 0 bases, there was a span of 10 bases. Germline CDR1 reads SGHNT; CDR2 reads YYREEE (reference sequence). The CDR3 has 17 amino acids. In DNA form, the CDR3 reads TGTGCCAGCAGCTTGGGTGGCAGAAGCTCCTATAATTCACCCCTCCACTTT. It is translated as CASSLGGRSSYNSPLHF.

The rearrangement uses TRBV5-8 and TRBJ2-7; D possibly corresponds to TRBD1 (5 bases). Trimming pared 1 base from V and 3 bases from J, leaving 8 bases between. This CDR3 has 13 residues. CDR1 is SGHTS, CDR2 YDEGEE, per germline. Here the CDR3 DNA reads TGTGCCAGCAGCTTGTACAGGCACTACGAGCAGTACTTC. Translated: CASSLYRHYEQYF.

V gene TRBV5-1 combines with J gene TRBJ1-5, with D hard to call. This CDR3 has 13 residues. V gave up 2 bases and J gave up 4 bases, with 7 bases separating them. Germline CDR1 and CDR2: SGHRS and YFSETQ. CDR3 nucleotides: TGCGCCAGCAGCTTCGAGAGGAATCAGCCCCAGCATTTT. This gives the protein CASSFERNQPQHF.

The chain has TRBV10-3 and TRBJ1-2, with D uncertain. The length of the CDR3 is 14 residues. V lost 2 bases, J lost 3 bases, and 10 bases lay in between. Per the germline V gene, CDR1 is ENHRY and CDR2 is SYGVKD. The DNA of the CDR3 is TGTGCCATCAGTGAGCTCGGTGCGGACTATGGCTACACCTTC. Amino acids: CAISELGADYGYTF.

This clone appeared a few times. The genes are TRBV10-1 and TRBJ1-1, with a possible D match to TRBD1 (6 bases). The CDR3 runs to 13 residues. CDR1 WNHNN and CDR2 SYGVQD come from the germline V gene (reference sequence). Trimming cost V 6 bases and J 3 bases, with 11 bases left between them. The CDR3 region has the DNA TGCGCCAGCAGCGGACAGAAAGACACTGAAGCTTTCTTT. It codes for CASSGQKDTEAFF.

This sequence joins TRBV6-5 and TRBJ2-7; D might be TRBD1 (6 bases). The CDR3 spans 13 residues. V was shortened by 3 bases and J by 3 bases, with 9 bases between the two germline ends. From germline, CDR1 is MNHEY and CDR2 SVGAGI. The DNA for the CDR3 is TGTGCCAGCAGTTATACAGGGAGCTACGAGCAGTACTTC. It codes for CASSYTGSYEQYF.

This clone is termed medium-sized (0.01 to 0.1%). This chain links TRBV10-3 with TRBJ1-5, with a tentative D call TRBD1 (5 bases). This CDR3 has 17 amino acids. The V and J ends lost 4 bases and 5 bases respectively, with 21 bases between them. The germline gives CDR1 ENHRY, CDR2 SYGVKD. The CDR3 bases are TGTGCCATCAGTGGAGGGTTGGAGGCAGGGTCATATCAGCCCCAGCATTTT. It is translated as CAISGGLEAGSYQPQHF.

The table lists this clone with a few counts. The V and J genes are TRBV3-1 (or the pseudogene TRBV3-2) and TRBJ1-6; D remains unclear. CDR1 is LGHDT, CDR2 YNNKEL, per germline (reference sequence). Trimming removed 2 bases from V and 7 bases from J, with 9 bases in between. This CDR3 contains 14 residues. CDR3 region: CASSQSTENSPLHF. The CDR3 nucleotides are TGTGCCAGCAGCCAAAGTACCGAGAATTCACCCCTCCACTTT.

The CDR3 DNA is TGTGCCAGCAGCTTAGGACTAGTCAGTTCCTACGAGCAGTACTTC. This encodes CASSLGLVSSYEQYF. V is TRBV11-2 and J is TRBJ2-7, with D maybe TRBD2 (6 bases). The length of the CDR3 is 15 residues. CDR1 is SGHAT, CDR2 FQNNGV, per germline. V was cut by 1 base and J by 1 base, with 11 bases left in between.

The chain joins TRBV19 to TRBJ2-3, with D tentatively TRBD2 (5 bases). This CDR3 is built from 15 residues. Germline CDR1 LNHDA, CDR2 SQIVND (reference sequence). V lost 7 bases and J lost 2, with 16 bases in between. This chain's CDR3 is CASNPGGFFTDTQYF. CDR3 nucleotides: TGTGCCAGTAACCCGGGCGGGTTTTTCACAGATACGCAGTATTTT.

This clone was observed once. The chain is built from TRBV5-8 and TRBJ1-5, with 7 positions matching TRBD1. The CDR3 consists of 13 residues. V lost 2 bases and J lost 7; bases outside the gene matches: 3. CDR1 and CDR2 (germline): SGHTS, YDEGEE. CDR3 in DNA: TGTGCCAGCAGCTTCAGGGGGAACCAGCCCCAGCATTTT. Amino acids: CASSFRGNQPQHF.

This clone has a handful of counts. V usage is TRBV3-1 (or the pseudogene TRBV3-2) and J usage is TRBJ1-2; D gene ambiguous. The ends were cut back, 5 bases at V and 9 bases at J, with 13 bases in the middle. The CDR3 runs 12 residues. Per germline, CDR1 LGHDT and CDR2 YNNKEL (reference sequence). CDR3 sequence reads: CASSYHRVSYTF. The CDR3 DNA reads as TGTGCCAGCAGCTATCACCGCGTCAGCTACACCTTC.